One sample yielded the 19 T cell receptor beta chains listed below, sequenced in a study of shared clonotypes between healthy human individuals. TCRdb keeps only in-frame clones here, not all; method: immunoSEQ multiplex PCR. This sample yields a few million clones, of which over 90% are seen a single time; 0.3% to 0.4% belongs to the top ten. The sequenced sample consisted of naive CD4+ T cells from PBMCs. Subset in this sample: CD45RA+ positively selected. These receptors were collected from a man younger than 35 in good health. Some clones in this sample may be carry-over from other donors' samples.

This chain uses TRBV18 with TRBJ2-2, with D hard to call. The CDR3 runs 14 residues. Germline V gives CDR1 KGHSH, CDR2 LQKENI. Trimming shortened V by 2 bases and J by 3 bases, and 7 bases separated the two germline ends. This CDR3 reads CASSPWTDTGELFF. In nucleotides, the CDR3 is TGTGCCAGCTCACCATGGACGGACACCGGGGAGCTGTTTTTT.

This clone is a singleton in its sample. V and J are TRBV5-4 and TRBJ2-3; D gene unclear. This CDR3 is 15 amino acids long. The germline V and J ends were trimmed by 0 bases and 2 bases, with 10 bases remaining between them. From germline, CDR1 is SGHNT and CDR2 YYREEE (reference sequence). As DNA, the CDR3 is TGTGCCAGCAGCTTGGTCTTGGGCGACACAGATACGCAGTATTTT. Amino acid sequence: CASSLVLGDTDTQYF.

V usage is TRBV29-1 and J usage is TRBJ2-7, with a possible D match to TRBD2 (6 bases). Germline V gene data show CDR1 as SQVTM and CDR2 as ANQGSEA. The CDR3 runs 14 residues. Deletions cut 7 bases from V and 5 bases from J, with 21 bases between. The CDR3, as DNA: TGCAGCGCCGCCCGGGGGAGACAGATTGACGAGCAGTACTTC. Translated: CSAARGRQIDEQYF.

This clone was counted only a few times. The chain recombines TRBV6-5 with TRBJ1-5, with no clear D. V was pared by 7 bases and J by 1 base, with 2 bases between. Germline CDR1 MNHEY, CDR2 SVGAGI. CDR3 length: 11 amino acids. CDR3 sequence reads: CASMSNQPQHF. Here the CDR3 DNA reads TGTGCCAGCATGAGCAATCAGCCCCAGCATTTT.

The genes are TRBV5-1 and TRBJ2-5; TRBD1 aligns across 9 bases. The length of the CDR3 is 15 residues. Germline assignment: CDR1 SGHRS and CDR2 YFSETQ. The trim removed 1 base at V and 5 bases at J, leaving 6 bases unmatched. CDR3 region: CASSLLQGAGETQYF. The CDR3 DNA follows: TGCGCCAGCAGCTTGCTACAGGGGGCCGGGGAGACCCAGTACTTC.

In its sample, this clone was seen once. CDR3 bases: TGTGCCACCAGCAGATCATGGGCGGGAGTGAGGTACGAGCAGTACTTC. This encodes CATSRSWAGVRYEQYF. The J gene is TRBJ2-7, the V gene TRBV15, with TRBD2 matching over 7 bases. CDR1 and CDR2 from the germline V gene are LNHNV and YYDKDF (reference sequence). V gave up 2 bases and J gave up 4 bases; unmatched junction bases: 11. The CDR3 consists of 16 residues.

J is TRBJ2-7 and V is TRBV5-1; D is uncertain. The CDR3 covers 11 residues. V was cut by 7 bases and J by 7 bases, with 12 bases left in between. Germline values: CDR1 SGHRS, CDR2 YFSETQ. In DNA, the CDR3 is TGCGCCAGCGCAGCTGTGGGGGAGCAGTACTTC. Its protein is CASAAVGEQYF.

V usage is TRBV6-5 and J usage is TRBJ2-7; no definite D call. V lost 0 bases and J 5 bases, leaving 14 bases between the germline ends. CDR3 size: 15 residues. Germline loops: CDR1 MNHEY, CDR2 SVGAGI. This CDR3 reads CASSYSRKADHEQYF. CDR3 coding DNA: TGTGCCAGCAGTTACTCGAGAAAGGCGGACCACGAGCAGTACTTC.

CDR3: CASSPQGTGGRTEAFF. The CDR3 bases are TGTGCCAGCTCACCACAGGGGACAGGGGGTCGGACTGAAGCTTTCTTT. The genes are TRBV18 and TRBJ1-1, with 11 bases matching TRBD1. J was trimmed by 5 bases and V by 1 base; bases with no gene match: 6. The CDR3 has 16 residues. CDR1 and CDR2 from the germline V gene are KGHSH and LQKENI.

This chain joins TRBV2 and TRBJ2-2; perhaps TRBD2 as D (6 bases). The germline V gene has CDR1 SNHLY and CDR2 FYNNEI. The CDR3 has 15 amino acids. Trimming cost V 6 bases and J 8 bases, with 19 bases left between them. The CDR3 sequence: CASRTVSGRSGELFF. The CDR3 region has the DNA TGTGCCAGCAGGACAGTCAGCGGGCGTTCTGGGGAGCTGTTTTTT.

The CDR3 loop is CSVVLGGKYEQYF. The DNA of the CDR3 is TGCAGCGTTGTGCTCGGGGGGAAATACGAGCAGTACTTC. The gene calls are TRBV29-1 and TRBJ2-7, with 7 bases lining up with TRBD2. The junction had 7 bases not matched to a gene; V was cut back by 4 bases and J by 4 bases. The CDR3 is made up of 13 amino acids. Germline V gene data show CDR1 as SQVTM and CDR2 as ANQGSEA.

The chain couples TRBV19 to TRBJ2-1; 14 bases are a match to TRBD2. In germline, CDR1 is LNHDA, CDR2 SQIVND (reference sequence). This CDR3 contains 18 residues. V lost 3 bases and J lost 1; bases outside the gene matches: 5. The CDR3 region is CASSIGTSGSFSYNEQFF. Written as DNA, the CDR3 is TGTGCCAGTAGTATTGGGACTAGCGGGAGCTTTTCCTACAATGAGCAGTTCTTC.

To note about this clone: The same CDR3 can be traced to other DNA sequences in this sample. The chain uses TRBV6-6 and TRBJ2-2; D unclear. The V gene's germline CDR1 is MNHNY and CDR2 SVGAGI (reference sequence). The CDR3 extends over 15 amino acids. Trimming removed 2 bases from V and 3 bases from J, with 10 bases in between. In DNA, the CDR3 is TGTGCCAGCAGTTACCTGGGCCGAGACACCGGGGAGCTGTTTTTT. Protein: CASSYLGRDTGELFF.

The V call is TRBV19, the J call TRBJ2-7; unclear D gene. The ends were cut back, 4 bases at V and 1 base at J, with 11 bases in the middle. Germline V gene sequence: CDR1 LNHDA, CDR2 SQIVND (reference sequence). This CDR3 has 14 residues. CDR3 sequence reads: CASSRTPGSYEQYF. CDR3 in DNA: TGTGCCAGTAGTAGGACCCCCGGGTCCTACGAGCAGTACTTC.

V usage is TRBV5-1 and J usage is TRBJ2-2; D might be TRBD1 (5 bases). The CDR3 spans 15 residues. V was shortened by 4 bases and J by 7 bases, with 17 bases between the two germline ends. Germline V lookup: CDR1 SGHRS, CDR2 YFSETQ. For the CDR3, the DNA is TGCGCCAGCAGCCTTGACAGTCGAACGGGCGGGGAGCTGTTTTTT. It is translated as CASSLDSRTGGELFF.

The chain combines TRBV6-5 with TRBJ2-5; weak D call: TRBD1 (6 bases). CDR3 size: 14 residues. Germline V gene lookup returns CDR1 MNHEY and CDR2 SVGAGI. V was pared by 6 bases and J by 2 bases, with 13 bases between. This CDR3 reads CASSLGQIQETQYF. The CDR3 DNA reads TGTGCCAGCAGCCTCGGACAGATACAAGAGACCCAGTACTTC.

The chain employs TRBV30 and TRBJ2-2; 10 nucleotides match TRBD1. The J segment lost 1 base and the V segment lost 2 bases, leaving 1 base of the junction unmatched. CDR3 size: 15 residues. Looked up from germline, CDR1 is GTSNPN and CDR2 is SVGIG (reference sequence). CDR3 nucleotides: TGTGCCTGGAGTCGGGACAGGGGGAACACCGGGGAGCTGTTTTTT. Encoded protein: CAWSRDRGNTGELFF. The complete variable domain, with remaining parts taken from reference TRBV30 and TRBJ2-2, reads SQTIHQWPATLVQPVGSPLSLECTVEGTSNPNLYWYRQAAGRGLQLLFYSVGIGQISSEVPQNLSASRPQDRQFILSSKKLLLSDSGFYLCAWSRDRGNTGELFFGEGSRLTVL.

The chain carries TRBV19 and TRBJ2-2; weak D call: TRBD1 (6 bases). The CDR3 runs 16 residues. The germline V gene has CDR1 LNHDA and CDR2 SQIVND (reference sequence). V was shortened by 4 bases and J by 8 bases, with 20 bases between the two germline ends. CDR3 in amino acids: CASSTTQRTAIGELFF. The CDR3 DNA reads as TGTGCCAGTAGTACCACTCAGCGGACAGCCATAGGGGAGCTGTTTTTT.

The chain links TRBV29-1 to TRBJ2-4; a weak D match, TRBD1 (5 bases). CDR3 length: 12 residues. CDR1 SQVTM and CDR2 ANQGSEA come from the germline V gene. Trimming shortened V by 3 bases and J by 3 bases, and 6 bases separated the two germline ends. Here the CDR3 reads CSVDDSKNIQYF. In nucleotides, the CDR3 is TGCAGCGTTGACGACAGCAAAAACATTCAGTACTTC.